This T cell receptor (beta chain) is drawn from a study of identical twins. Overall study findings and caveats: Fewer insertions marked abundant cord blood beta clonotypes; young adult naive trended weakly, memory not at all. Compared with models, monozygotic twins showed more out-of-frame TCR alpha sharing.

In regard to this clonotype: The target antigen is unknown.

The ends lost 6 bases at V and 8 bases at J; junction bases unmatched: 5. Germline assignment: CDR1 SNHLY and CDR2 FYNNEI. This CDR3 spans 13 amino acids. Each cDNA held unique molecular identifiers, and template switching gave it a universal primer site. Via MiXCR, TCRdb re-called the 5' RACE reads, giving one row per CDR3 protein. The sample has about 720,000 distinct CDR3 sequences, more than 6.5% seen once; the top ten hold 0.98%. This sample was shared with a second study, whose subject was yellow fever vaccine responses in identical twins.

The sequenced sample was PBMCs. The chain is built from TRBV2 and TRBJ1-4, with 8 bases identical to TRBD1. The receptor was derived from a woman younger than 35 in good health. CDR3 region: CASRDRAAEKLFF. The DNA of the CDR3 is TGTGCCAGCAGGGACAGGGCGGCCGAAAAACTGTTTTTT.